What follows are 27 T cell receptor beta chains derived from one specimen sequenced in a study of T cell responses to AZD1222 COVID-19 vaccine. The repertoire was sequenced with immunoSEQ multiplex PCR; TCRdb's copy has only in-frame clones and lacks some. The repertoire has about 47,000 clones, around 80% of them found once; the top ten carry less than 25%. The sample here was peripheral blood, taken 28 days after the second dose of the MenACWY control vaccine. The receptor source for this set is an adult who received the MenACWY meningococcal vaccine as a control.

The chain is built from TRBV15 and TRBJ2-6; no definite D call. Trimming stripped 0 bases from V and 0 bases from J, with 3 bases between. CDR3 length equals 15 residues. Germline-derived CDR1 and CDR2 are LNHNV and YYDKDF (reference sequence). Here the CDR3 DNA reads TGTGCCACCAGCAGAGAGAGCTCTGGGGCCAACGTCCTGACTTTC. It translates to CATSRESSGANVLTF. Combining the CDR3 with reference TRBV15 and TRBJ2-6 gives the whole variable domain DAMVIQNPRYQVTQFGKPVTLSCSQTLNHNVMYWYQQKSSQAPKLLFHYYDKDFNNEADTPDNFQSRRPNTSFCFLDIRSPGLGDTAMYLCATSRESSGANVLTFGAGSRLTVL.

This clone has only a few counts. This sequence joins TRBV7-9 and TRBJ1-2, with D possibly matching TRBD1 (6 bases). The V and J ends lost 4 bases and 0 bases respectively, with 12 bases between them. The germline CDR1 and CDR2 sequences are SEHNR and FQNEAQ (reference sequence). The CDR3 extends over 15 amino acids. This CDR3 reads CASSSPRGANYGYTF. The CDR3 coding sequence is TGTGCCAGCAGCTCGCCCAGGGGTGCTAACTATGGCTACACCTTC.

The chain joins TRBV29-1 to TRBJ2-3, with D possibly being TRBD1 or TRBD2 (5 bases each). V was cut by 6 bases and J by 0 bases, with 7 bases left in between. The CDR3 extends over 12 amino acids. Germline-derived CDR1 and CDR2 are SQVTM and ANQGSEA. In DNA, the CDR3 is TGCAGCGTCTGGGACAGCACAGATACGCAGTATTTT. Residues: CSVWDSTDTQYF.

The V gene is TRBV2, the J gene TRBJ1-5; TRBD1 is a possible D gene (6 bases). Per the germline V gene, CDR1 is SNHLY and CDR2 is FYNNEI. This CDR3 region has 15 residues. V was clipped by 5 bases and J by 7 bases, with 18 bases between them. Written as DNA, the CDR3 is TGTGCCAGCAGTCATACGGGGGGGGCCCGGCAGCCCCAGCATTTT. Encoded protein: CASSHTGGARQPQHF.

In the case of this clone: A junction boundary mismatches the germline segment, possibly from a read error. The rearrangement links TRBV7-9 to TRBJ1-3, with D unclear. The V gene's germline CDR1 is SEHNR and CDR2 FQNEAQ (reference sequence). The CDR3 sequence is 12 residues long. The CDR3 here is CASGFGGNTIYF. CDR3 sequence (DNA): TGTGCCAGCGGCTTCGGAGGAAACACCATATATTTT.

The CDR3 DNA sequence: TGTGCCAGCAGCTTAGCAGGGCGGGGGGACACAGATACGCAGTATTTT. Encoded protein: CASSLAGRGDTDTQYF. V usage is TRBV7-6 and J usage is TRBJ2-3, with 8 positions matching TRBD2. The CDR3 spans 16 residues. J lost 2 bases, V lost 0 bases, and 4 bases had no gene match. Germline lookup yields CDR1 SGHVS and CDR2 FNYEAQ.

CDR3: CASSLGHRGEKLFF. The CDR3 DNA sequence: TGCGCCAGCAGCCTGGGACACCGGGGGGAAAAACTGTTTTTT. The chain has TRBV5-1 and TRBJ1-4; TRBD1 might be the D (6 bases). V was pared by 4 bases and J by 8 bases, with 15 bases between. The CDR3 covers 14 residues. Germline V gene lookup returns CDR1 SGHRS and CDR2 YFSETQ.

This chain uses TRBV29-1 with TRBJ2-7; 11 positions match TRBD1. Germline CDR1 reads SQVTM; CDR2 reads ANQGSEA. CDR3 length equals 12 residues. V gave up 6 bases and J gave up 3 bases; unmatched junction bases: 1. The CDR3 reads CSVGTGGYEQYF. DNA for the CDR3: TGCAGCGTGGGGACAGGGGGCTACGAGCAGTACTTC.

The CDR3 coding sequence is TGTGCCAGCAGCGGAATACAGGGGTACGAGCAGTACTTC. Protein: CASSGIQGYEQYF. The rearrangement uses TRBV9 and TRBJ2-7; TRBD1 matches 7 bases. The CDR3 is made up of 13 amino acids. CDR1 and CDR2 from the germline V gene are SGDLS and YYNGEE. The ends lost 3 bases at V and 4 bases at J; junction bases unmatched: 4.

V is TRBV2 and J is TRBJ2-3; no clear D gene. This CDR3 is built from 14 residues. Deletions cut 7 bases from V and 3 bases from J, with 14 bases between. Germline assignment: CDR1 SNHLY and CDR2 FYNNEI. CDR3 amino acids: CASKRIGMTDTQYF. The CDR3 nucleotides read TGTGCCAGCAAACGGATAGGCATGACAGATACGCAGTATTTT.

The chain combines TRBV30 with TRBJ2-1; possible D gene TRBD2, 5 bases. Germline V lookup: CDR1 GTSNPN, CDR2 SVGIG (reference sequence). Trimming took 4 bases from V and 6 from J, leaving 16 bases between them. CDR3 length: 14 residues. CDR3 DNA: TGTGCCTGGAACGTCGGGGTAGCCCGCAATGAGCAGTTCTTC. This sequence encodes CAWNVGVARNEQFF. Full variable domain (rest looked up from reference TRBV30 and TRBJ2-1): SQTIHQWPATLVQPVGSPLSLECTVEGTSNPNLYWYRQAAGRGLQLLFYSVGIGQISSEVPQNLSASRPQDRQFILSSKKLLLSDSGFYLCAWNVGVARNEQFFGPGTRLTVL.

The rearrangement uses TRBV28 and TRBJ1-4; unclear D gene. The CDR3 contains 14 residues. CDR1 and CDR2 from the germline V gene are MDHEN and SYDVKM. With 1 base removed from V and 8 bases from J, the gap between germline ends came to 11 bases. CDR3 sequence reads: CASSLSAGREKLFF. The CDR3 DNA is TGTGCCAGCAGTTTATCGGCAGGACGAGAAAAACTGTTTTTT.

This sequence joins TRBV7-2 and TRBJ2-7, with D hard to call. Germline loops: CDR1 SGHTA, CDR2 FQGNSA. This CDR3 has 14 residues. The germline V and J ends were trimmed by 2 bases and 1 base, with 9 bases remaining between them. The CDR3 DNA follows: TGTGCCAGCAGCTTAAAACTATCGTCCTACGAGCAGTACTTC. Residues: CASSLKLSSYEQYF.

The chain carries TRBV21-1 and TRBJ2-3. TRBV21-1 is deemed a pseudogene. This CDR3 region has 15 residues. The CDR3 bases are TGTGCCAGCAGCAAAAGGGCCCCTTCCACAGATACGCAGTATTTT. It translates to CASSKRAPSTDTQYF.

The CDR3 loop reads CASSPGQLNTEAFF. In DNA, the CDR3 is TGTGCCAGCAGTCCGGGACAGCTGAACACTGAAGCTTTCTTT. The genes are TRBV6-6 and TRBJ1-1; TRBD1 aligns across 7 bases. This CDR3 region has 14 residues. V shed 5 bases, J shed 0 bases, and the junction held 3 bases outside the gene matches. Per the germline V gene, CDR1 is MNHNY and CDR2 is SVGAGI (reference sequence).

This clone has just one count. The J gene is TRBJ2-1, the V gene TRBV9; 9 bases align to TRBD2. Trimming at V came to 0 bases and at J to 9 bases, leaving 10 bases not matched to a gene. Germline CDR1 SGDLS, CDR2 YYNGEE. The CDR3 length is 16 residues. The CDR3 DNA reads as TGTGCCAGCAGCGTAGGGTCCAGCGGGAGGACCGGTGAGCAGTTCTTC. It yields the protein CASSVGSSGRTGEQFF.

This clone was seen only a few times. V usage is TRBV30 and J usage is TRBJ2-1; possibly TRBD2 for D (6 bases). The germline V gene has CDR1 GTSNPN and CDR2 SVGIG (reference sequence). V gave up 0 bases and J gave up 4 bases, with 13 bases separating them. There are 15 residues in the CDR3. CDR3 in amino acids: CAWSVSHRGYNEQFF. The CDR3 nucleotides read TGTGCCTGGAGTGTAAGTCACCGGGGGTACAATGAGCAGTTCTTC.

The sample holds a few counts of this clone. The chain joins TRBV25-1 to TRBJ1-1; D remains ambiguous. The germline gives CDR1 MGHDK, CDR2 SYGVNS. The CDR3 is made up of 15 amino acids. Trimming pared 8 bases from V and 5 bases from J, leaving 21 bases between. CDR3 protein: CASASQVSFGTEAFF. CDR3 bases: TGTGCCAGCGCCTCCCAGGTTTCCTTTGGGACTGAAGCTTTCTTT.

J is TRBJ1-5 and V is TRBV21-1. TRBV21-1 is a pseudogene. The CDR3 spans 15 residues. CDR3 amino acids: CASTGRRVGNQPQHF. The DNA for the CDR3 is TGTGCCAGCACGGGTAGGAGGGTGGGCAATCAGCCCCAGCATTTT.

The chain uses TRBV5-1 and TRBJ2-3; 13 nucleotides line up with TRBD2. The CDR3 consists of 14 residues. V trimming: 6 bases; J trimming: 5 bases; junction bases outside the gene matches: 3. Per germline, CDR1 SGHRS and CDR2 YFSETQ. This CDR3 is CASKTSGGLDTQYF. For the CDR3, the DNA is TGCGCCAGCAAGACTAGCGGGGGGTTAGATACGCAGTATTTT.

The chain couples TRBV19 to TRBJ1-1, with D tentatively TRBD1 (6 bases). The CDR3 length is 12 residues. Germline V gene data show CDR1 as LNHDA and CDR2 as SQIVND (reference sequence). The V gene lost 6 bases and the J gene lost 8 bases, with 13 bases spanning the gap. This CDR3 reads CASSQGPLEAFF. The CDR3 bases are TGTGCCAGTAGCCAGGGGCCTCTGGAAGCTTTCTTT.

On this clone: The same CDR3 can be traced to other DNA sequences in this sample. J is TRBJ2-3 and V is TRBV6-5; TRBD1 agrees at 8 bases. Trimming cost V 4 bases and J 1 base; bases outside gene matches: 4. CDR3 size: 15 residues. Germline CDR1 is MNHEY and CDR2 is SVGAGI. CDR3 amino acids: CASSSAGGGTDTQYF. The DNA of the CDR3 is TGTGCCAGCAGTTCAGCAGGGGGCGGCACAGATACGCAGTATTTT.

V usage is TRBV5-4 and J usage is TRBJ2-7; 8 bases are shared with TRBD2. Germline V lookup: CDR1 SGHNT, CDR2 YYREEE (reference sequence). The junction had 8 bases not matched to a gene; V was cut back by 4 bases and J by 5 bases. The CDR3 is made up of 14 amino acids. CDR3 sequence (DNA): TGTGCCAGCAGCCCGGGGACTAGTTGGAACGAGCAGTACTTC. It translates to CASSPGTSWNEQYF.

This clone was picked up one time. The chain combines TRBV12-5 with TRBJ1-2; D not certain. In germline, CDR1 is LGHNT, CDR2 FRNRAP. The V end was cut by 6 bases, the J end by 6 bases, with 8 bases between. There are 11 residues in the CDR3. The CDR3 coding sequence is TGTGCTAGTGGCCGAGGCCATGGCTACACCTTC. Its translation is CASGRGHGYTF. The full variable domain, its missing parts supplied by reference TRBV12-5 and TRBJ1-2, is DARVTQTPRHKVTEMGQEVTMRCQPILGHNTVFWYRQTMMQGLELLAYFRNRAPLDDSGMPKDRFSAEMPDATLATLKIQPSEPRDSAVYFCASGRGHGYTFGSGTRLTVV.

The V call is TRBV11-1, the J call TRBJ1-2; D ambiguous. Germline V gene sequence: CDR1 SGHAT, CDR2 FQDESV (reference sequence). The CDR3 is 12 amino acids. The ends were cut back, 5 bases at V and 7 bases at J, with 11 bases in the middle. The CDR3 region has the DNA TGTGCCAGCAGCACATCTGGCGGTGGCTACACCTTC. It yields the protein CASSTSGGGYTF.

This clone appeared once. The chain links TRBV27 to TRBJ1-1; D might be TRBD1 (5 bases). The CDR3 is 14 residues long. The germline V gene has CDR1 MNHEY and CDR2 SMNVEV (reference sequence). Trimming shortened V by 6 bases and J by 4 bases, and 15 bases separated the two germline ends. CDR3 in DNA: TGTGCCAGCAGCCGGGGACCGAGAGGCACTGAAGCTTTCTTT. Protein: CASSRGPRGTEAFF.

V and J are TRBV7-6 and TRBJ2-1; D gene ambiguous. CDR1 SGHVS and CDR2 FNYEAQ come from the germline V gene. The length of the CDR3 is 11 residues. The germline V and J ends were trimmed by 2 bases and 9 bases, with 5 bases remaining between them. The CDR3 DNA reads as TGTGCCAGCAGCTTAAGTGGTGAGCAGTTCTTC. This sequence encodes CASSLSGEQFF. Filled out from reference TRBV7-6 and TRBJ2-1, the complete variable domain reads GAGVSQSPRYKVTKRGQDVALRCDPISGHVSLYWYRQALGQGPEFLTYFNYEAQQDKSGLPNDRFSAERPEGSISTLTIQRTEQRDSAMYRCASSLSGEQFFGPGTRLTVL.